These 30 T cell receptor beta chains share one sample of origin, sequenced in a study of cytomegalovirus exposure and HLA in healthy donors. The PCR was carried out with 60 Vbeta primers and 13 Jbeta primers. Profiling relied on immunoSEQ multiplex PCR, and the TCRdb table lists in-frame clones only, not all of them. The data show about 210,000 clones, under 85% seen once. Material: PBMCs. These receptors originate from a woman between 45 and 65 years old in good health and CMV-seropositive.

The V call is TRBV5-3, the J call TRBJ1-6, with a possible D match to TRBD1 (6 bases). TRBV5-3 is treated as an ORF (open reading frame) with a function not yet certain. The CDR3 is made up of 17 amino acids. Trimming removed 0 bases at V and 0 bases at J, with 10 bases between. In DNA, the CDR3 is TGTGCCAGAAGCTTGGAGGGGGAAAGCTCCTATAATTCACCCCTCCACTTT. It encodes CARSLEGESSYNSPLHF.

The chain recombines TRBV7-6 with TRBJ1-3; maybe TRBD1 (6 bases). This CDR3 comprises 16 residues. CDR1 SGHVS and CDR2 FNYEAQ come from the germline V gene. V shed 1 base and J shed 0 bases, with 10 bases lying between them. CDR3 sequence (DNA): TGTGCCAGCAGCTTAGGTGGGACAAGCTCTGGAAACACCATATATTTT. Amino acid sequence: CASSLGGTSSGNTIYF. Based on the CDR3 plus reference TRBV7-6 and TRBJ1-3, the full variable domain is GAGVSQSPRYKVTKRGQDVALRCDPISGHVSLYWYRQALGQGPEFLTYFNYEAQQDKSGLPNDRFSAERPEGSISTLTIQRTEQRDSAMYRCASSLGGTSSGNTIYFGEGSWLTVV.

CDR3 DNA sequence: TGTGCCAGCAGCTTGGGGGGACTCCCCTACAATGAGCAGTTCTTC. It specifies CASSLGGLPYNEQFF. This chain links TRBV5-5 with TRBJ2-1, with a weak D call TRBD2 (6 bases). The V and J ends lost 0 bases and 2 bases respectively, with 9 bases between them. Germline loops: CDR1 SGHKS, CDR2 YYEKEE (reference sequence). The CDR3 sequence is 15 residues long.

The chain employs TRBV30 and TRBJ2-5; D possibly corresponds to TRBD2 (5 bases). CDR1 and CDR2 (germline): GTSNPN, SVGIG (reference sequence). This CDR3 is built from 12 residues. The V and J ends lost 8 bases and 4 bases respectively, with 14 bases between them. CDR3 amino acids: CAHGVRRETQYF. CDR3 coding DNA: TGTGCCCACGGGGTCCGAAGAGAGACCCAGTACTTC.

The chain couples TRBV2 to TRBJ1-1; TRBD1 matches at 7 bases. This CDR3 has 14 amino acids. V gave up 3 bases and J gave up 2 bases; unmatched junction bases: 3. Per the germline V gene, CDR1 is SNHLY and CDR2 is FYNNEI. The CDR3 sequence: CASSEAGGNTEAFF. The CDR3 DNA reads TGTGCCAGCAGTGAGGCAGGGGGTAACACTGAAGCTTTCTTT. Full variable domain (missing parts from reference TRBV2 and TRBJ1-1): EPEVTQTPSHQVTQMGQEVILRCVPISNHLYFYWYRQILGQKVEFLVSFYNNEISEKSEIFDDQFSVERPDGSNFTLKIRSTKLEDSAMYFCASSEAGGNTEAFFGQGTRLTVV.

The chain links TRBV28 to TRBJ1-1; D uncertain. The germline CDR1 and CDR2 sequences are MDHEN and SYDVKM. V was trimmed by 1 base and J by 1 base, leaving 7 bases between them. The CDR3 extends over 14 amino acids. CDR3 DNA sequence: TGTGCCAGCAGTTTATCGGGAACGAACACTGAAGCTTTCTTT. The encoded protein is CASSLSGTNTEAFF.

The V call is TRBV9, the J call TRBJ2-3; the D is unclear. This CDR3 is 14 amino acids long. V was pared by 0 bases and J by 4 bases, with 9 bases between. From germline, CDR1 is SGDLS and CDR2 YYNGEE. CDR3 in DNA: TGTGCCAGCAGCGTAGGTGCAGGATCAGATACGCAGTATTTT. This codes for CASSVGAGSDTQYF.

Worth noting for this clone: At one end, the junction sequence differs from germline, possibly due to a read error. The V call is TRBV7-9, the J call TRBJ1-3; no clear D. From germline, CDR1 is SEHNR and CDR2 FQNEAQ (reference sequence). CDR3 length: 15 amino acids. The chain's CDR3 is CSSSHKETPGNTIYF. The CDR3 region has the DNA TGTTCCAGCAGCCATAAGGAGACTCCTGGAAACACCATATATTTT.

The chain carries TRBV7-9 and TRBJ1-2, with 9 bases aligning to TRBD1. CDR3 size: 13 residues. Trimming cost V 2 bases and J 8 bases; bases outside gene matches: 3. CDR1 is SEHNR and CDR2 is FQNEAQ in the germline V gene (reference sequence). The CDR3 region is CASSLNRGRGYTF. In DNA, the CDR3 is TGTGCCAGCAGCTTAAACAGGGGGCGAGGCTACACCTTC.

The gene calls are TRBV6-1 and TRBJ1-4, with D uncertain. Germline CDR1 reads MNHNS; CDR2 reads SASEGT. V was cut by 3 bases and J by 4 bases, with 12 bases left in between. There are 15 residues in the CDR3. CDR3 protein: CASSDVQLINEKLFF. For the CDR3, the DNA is TGTGCCAGCAGTGATGTACAGCTAATTAATGAAAAACTGTTTTTT.

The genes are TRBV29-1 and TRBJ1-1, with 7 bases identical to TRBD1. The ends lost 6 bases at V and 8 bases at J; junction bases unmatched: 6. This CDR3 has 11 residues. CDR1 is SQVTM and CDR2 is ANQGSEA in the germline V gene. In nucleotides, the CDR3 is TGCAGCGTCGATGACAGGGTCGAAGCTTTCTTT. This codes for CSVDDRVEAFF. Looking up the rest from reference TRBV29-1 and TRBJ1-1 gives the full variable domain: SAVISQKPSRDICQRGTSLTIQCQVDSQVTMMFWYRQQPGQSLTLIATANQGSEATYESGFVIDKFPISRPNLTFSTLTVSNMSPEDSSIYLCSVDDRVEAFFGQGTRLTVV.

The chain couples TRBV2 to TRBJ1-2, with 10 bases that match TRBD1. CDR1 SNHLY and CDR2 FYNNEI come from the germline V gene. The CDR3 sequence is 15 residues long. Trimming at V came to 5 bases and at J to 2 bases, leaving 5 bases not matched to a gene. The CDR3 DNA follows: TGTGCCAGCAGTCGACAGGGGGCCCCCAACTATGGCTACACCTTC. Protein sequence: CASSRQGAPNYGYTF.

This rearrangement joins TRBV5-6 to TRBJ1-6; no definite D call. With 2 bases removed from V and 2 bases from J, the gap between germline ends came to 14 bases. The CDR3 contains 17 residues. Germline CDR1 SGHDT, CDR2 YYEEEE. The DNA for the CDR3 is TGTGCCAGCAGCTTAAACGGGGTACTCGCCTATAATTCACCCCTCCACTTT. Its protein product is CASSLNGVLAYNSPLHF.

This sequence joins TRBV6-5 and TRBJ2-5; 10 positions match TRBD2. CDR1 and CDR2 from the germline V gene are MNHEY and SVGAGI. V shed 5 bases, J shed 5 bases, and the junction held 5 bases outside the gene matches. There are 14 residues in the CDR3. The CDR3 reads CASSRTSGPETQYF. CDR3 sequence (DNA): TGTGCCAGCAGTAGGACTAGCGGCCCGGAGACCCAGTACTTC.

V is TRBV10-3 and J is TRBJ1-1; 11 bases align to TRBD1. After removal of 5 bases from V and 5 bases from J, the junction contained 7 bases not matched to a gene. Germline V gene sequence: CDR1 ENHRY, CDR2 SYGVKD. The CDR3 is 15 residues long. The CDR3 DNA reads TGTGCCATCAGTAGGACAGGACAGGGGGCGACTGAAGCTTTCTTT. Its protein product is CAISRTGQGATEAFF.

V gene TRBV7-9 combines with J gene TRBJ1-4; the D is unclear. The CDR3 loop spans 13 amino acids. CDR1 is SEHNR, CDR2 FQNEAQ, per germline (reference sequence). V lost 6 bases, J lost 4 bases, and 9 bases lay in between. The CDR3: CASSSGDNEKLFF. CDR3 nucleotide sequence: TGTGCCAGCAGTTCAGGTGATAATGAAAAACTGTTTTTT.

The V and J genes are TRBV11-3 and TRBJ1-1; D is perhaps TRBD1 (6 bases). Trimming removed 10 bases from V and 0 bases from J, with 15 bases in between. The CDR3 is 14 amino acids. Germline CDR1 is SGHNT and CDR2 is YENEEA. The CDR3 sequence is CATPDRSMNTEAFF. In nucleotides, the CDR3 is TGTGCCACCCCCGACAGGTCCATGAACACTGAAGCTTTCTTT.

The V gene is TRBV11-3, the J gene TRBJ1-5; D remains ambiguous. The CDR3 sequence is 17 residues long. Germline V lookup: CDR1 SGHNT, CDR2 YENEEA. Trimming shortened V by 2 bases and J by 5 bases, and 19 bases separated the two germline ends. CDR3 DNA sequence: TGTGCCAGCAGCTTATGCTACGGGTCCCAATTACATCAGCCCCAGCATTTT. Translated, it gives CASSLCYGSQLHQPQHF.

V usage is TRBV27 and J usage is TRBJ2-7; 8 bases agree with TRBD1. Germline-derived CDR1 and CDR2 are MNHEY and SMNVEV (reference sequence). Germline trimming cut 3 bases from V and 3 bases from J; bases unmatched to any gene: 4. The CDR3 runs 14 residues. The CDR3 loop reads CASSLTGQGYEQYF. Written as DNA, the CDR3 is TGTGCCAGCAGTTTGACTGGACAGGGCTACGAGCAGTACTTC.

CDR3 residues: CASSVKGQGYQPQHF. The DNA for the CDR3 is TGTGCCAGTAGTGTAAAGGGACAGGGGTATCAGCCCCAGCATTTT. The chain joins TRBV19 to TRBJ1-5, with 10 bases matching TRBD1. The CDR3 contains 15 residues. CDR1 is LNHDA, CDR2 SQIVND, per germline (reference sequence). V trimming: 5 bases; J trimming: 5 bases; junction bases outside the gene matches: 6.

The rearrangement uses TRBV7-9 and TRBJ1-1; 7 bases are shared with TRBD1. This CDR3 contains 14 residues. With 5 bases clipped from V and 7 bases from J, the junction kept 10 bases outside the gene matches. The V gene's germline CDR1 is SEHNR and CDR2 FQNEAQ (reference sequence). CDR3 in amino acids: CASSTRYRGCEAFF. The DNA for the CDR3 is TGTGCCAGCAGCACTCGATACAGGGGTTGTGAAGCTTTCTTT.

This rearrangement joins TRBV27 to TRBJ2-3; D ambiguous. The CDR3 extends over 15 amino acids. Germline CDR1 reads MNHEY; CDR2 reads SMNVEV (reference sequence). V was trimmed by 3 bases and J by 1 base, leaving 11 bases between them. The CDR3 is CASSFLTTGTDTQYF. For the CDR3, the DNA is TGTGCCAGCAGTTTTCTGACCACAGGCACAGATACGCAGTATTTT.

DNA for the CDR3: TGTGCCAGCAGCCCCCTCCCGGGGACGCAGTATTTT. Amino acids: CASSPLPGTQYF. The gene calls are TRBV7-9 and TRBJ2-3; tentative D call: TRBD2 (5 bases). This CDR3 has 12 amino acids. CDR1 and CDR2 (germline): SEHNR, FQNEAQ (reference sequence). The V gene lost 5 bases and the J gene lost 9 bases, with 12 bases spanning the gap.

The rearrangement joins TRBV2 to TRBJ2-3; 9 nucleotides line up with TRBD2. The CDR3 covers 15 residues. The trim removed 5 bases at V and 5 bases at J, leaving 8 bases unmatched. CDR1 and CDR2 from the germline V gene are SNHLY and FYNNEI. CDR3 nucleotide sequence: TGTGCCAGCAGTTACTCTAGCGGGGCCATAGATACGCAGTATTTT. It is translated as CASSYSSGAIDTQYF. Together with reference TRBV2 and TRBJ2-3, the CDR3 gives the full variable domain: EPEVTQTPSHQVTQMGQEVILRCVPISNHLYFYWYRQILGQKVEFLVSFYNNEISEKSEIFDDQFSVERPDGSNFTLKIRSTKLEDSAMYFCASSYSSGAIDTQYFGPGTRLTVL.

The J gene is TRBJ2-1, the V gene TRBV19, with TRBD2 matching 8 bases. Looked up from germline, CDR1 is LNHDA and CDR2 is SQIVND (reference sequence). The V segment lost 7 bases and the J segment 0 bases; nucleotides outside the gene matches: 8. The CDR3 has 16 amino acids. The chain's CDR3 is CASTSSGGSSYNEQFF. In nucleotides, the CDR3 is TGTGCCAGTACATCGTCGGGGGGGAGCTCCTACAATGAGCAGTTCTTC.

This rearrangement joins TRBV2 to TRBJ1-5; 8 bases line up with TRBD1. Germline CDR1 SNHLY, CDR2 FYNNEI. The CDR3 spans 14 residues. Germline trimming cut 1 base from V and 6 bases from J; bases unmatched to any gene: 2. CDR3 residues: CASSEGDRSQPQHF. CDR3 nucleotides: TGTGCCAGCAGTGAAGGGGACAGGAGTCAGCCCCAGCATTTT. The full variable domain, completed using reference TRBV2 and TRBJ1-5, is EPEVTQTPSHQVTQMGQEVILRCVPISNHLYFYWYRQILGQKVEFLVSFYNNEISEKSEIFDDQFSVERPDGSNFTLKIRSTKLEDSAMYFCASSEGDRSQPQHFGDGTRLSIL.

The CDR3 DNA is TGCGCCAGCAGCTTGGCCATAGCGGGGGGTTTTACAGATACGCAGTATTTT. As protein: CASSLAIAGGFTDTQYF. V is TRBV5-1 and J is TRBJ2-3, with 10 bases that match TRBD2. The germline gives CDR1 SGHRS, CDR2 YFSETQ. Trimming at V came to 0 bases and at J to 3 bases, leaving 7 bases not matched to a gene. The CDR3 contains 17 residues.

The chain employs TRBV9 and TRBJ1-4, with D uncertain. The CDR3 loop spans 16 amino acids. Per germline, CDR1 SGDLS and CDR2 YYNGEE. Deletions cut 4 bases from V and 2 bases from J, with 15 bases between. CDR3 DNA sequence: TGTGCCAGCAGCCGAGGAAATAGAGCGACTAATGAAAAACTGTTTTTT. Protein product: CASSRGNRATNEKLFF.

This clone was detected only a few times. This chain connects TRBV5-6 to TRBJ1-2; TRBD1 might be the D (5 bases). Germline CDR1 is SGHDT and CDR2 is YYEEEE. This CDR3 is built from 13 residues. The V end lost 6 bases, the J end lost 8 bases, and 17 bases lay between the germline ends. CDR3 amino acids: CASTLIGQDGYTF. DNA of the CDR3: TGTGCCAGCACCTTAATTGGACAAGACGGCTACACCTTC. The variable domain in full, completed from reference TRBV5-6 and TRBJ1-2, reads DAGVTQSPTHLIKTRGQQVTLRCSPKSGHDTVSWYQQALGQGPQFIFQYYEEEERQRGNFPDRFSGHQFPNYSSELNVNALLLGDSALYLCASTLIGQDGYTFGSGTRLTVV.

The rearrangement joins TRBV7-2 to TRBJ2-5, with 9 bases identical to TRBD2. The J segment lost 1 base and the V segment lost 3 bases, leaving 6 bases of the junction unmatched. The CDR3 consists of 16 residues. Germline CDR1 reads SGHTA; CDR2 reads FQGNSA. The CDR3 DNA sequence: TGTGCCAGCAGCTTTCTTCCGGGACTAGCCCAAGAGACCCAGTACTTC. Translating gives CASSFLPGLAQETQYF.